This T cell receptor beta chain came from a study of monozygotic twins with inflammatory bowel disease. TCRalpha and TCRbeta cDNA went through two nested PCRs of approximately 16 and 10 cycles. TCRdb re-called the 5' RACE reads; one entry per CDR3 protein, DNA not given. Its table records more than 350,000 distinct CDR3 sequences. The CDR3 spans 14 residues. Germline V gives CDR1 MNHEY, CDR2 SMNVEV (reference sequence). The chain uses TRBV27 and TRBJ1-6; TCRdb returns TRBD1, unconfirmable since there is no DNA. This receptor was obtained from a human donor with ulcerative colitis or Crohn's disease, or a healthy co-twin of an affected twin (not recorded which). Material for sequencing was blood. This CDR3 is CASRIIGGNSPLHF.